This T cell receptor (beta chain) was identified in a study of T-cell memory formation after mild COVID-19. CDR1 and CDR2 (germline): SGHRS, YFSETQ. V shed 1 base and J shed 0 bases, with 8 bases lying between them. CDR3 size: 15 residues. Each CDR3 protein gets one entry after TCRdb re-called the 5' RACE reads with MiXCR. The sample contains around 200,000 distinct CDR3 sequences, 20% to 25% of which appear only once. This clonotype turned up a few times. The TCR was taken from an adult woman who had mild COVID-19 (a few samples of this study predate the infection). Cell type and time point are not known. The sequenced material came from PBMCs or a T cell subset sorted from them (not recorded which). V and J are TRBV5-1 and TRBJ1-5; the D is unclear. The CDR3 loop reads CASSLYPGSNQPQHF. The CDR3 nucleotides read TGCGCCAGCAGCTTGTATCCGGGTAGCAATCAGCCCCAGCATTTT.